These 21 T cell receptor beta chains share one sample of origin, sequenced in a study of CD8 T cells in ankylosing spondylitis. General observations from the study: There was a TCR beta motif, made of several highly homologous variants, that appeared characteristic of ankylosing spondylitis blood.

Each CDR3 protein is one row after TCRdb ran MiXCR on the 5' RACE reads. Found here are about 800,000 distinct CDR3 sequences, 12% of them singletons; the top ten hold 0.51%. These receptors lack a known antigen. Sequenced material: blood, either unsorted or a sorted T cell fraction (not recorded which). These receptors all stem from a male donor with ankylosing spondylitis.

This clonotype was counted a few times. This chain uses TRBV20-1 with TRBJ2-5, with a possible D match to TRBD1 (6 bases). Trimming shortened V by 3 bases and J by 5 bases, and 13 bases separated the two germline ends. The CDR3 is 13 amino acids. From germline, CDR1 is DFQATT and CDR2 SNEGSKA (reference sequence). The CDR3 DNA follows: TGCAGTGCTAGCACAGGGAGAGCGGAGACCCAGTACTTC. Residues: CSASTGRAETQYF.

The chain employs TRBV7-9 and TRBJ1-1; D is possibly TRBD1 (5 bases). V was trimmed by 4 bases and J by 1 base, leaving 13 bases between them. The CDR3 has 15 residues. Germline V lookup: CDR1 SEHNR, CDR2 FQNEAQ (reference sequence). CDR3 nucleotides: TGTGCCAGCAGCTCCGGGGCCCCCCGGAACACTGAAGCTTTCTTT. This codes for CASSSGAPRNTEAFF. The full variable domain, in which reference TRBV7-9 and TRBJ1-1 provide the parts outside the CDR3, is DTGVSQNPRHKITKRGQNVTFRCDPISEHNRLYWYRQTLGQGPEFLTYFQNEAQLEKSRLLSDRFSAERPKGSFSTLEIQRTEQGDSAMYLCASSSGAPRNTEAFFGQGTRLTVV.

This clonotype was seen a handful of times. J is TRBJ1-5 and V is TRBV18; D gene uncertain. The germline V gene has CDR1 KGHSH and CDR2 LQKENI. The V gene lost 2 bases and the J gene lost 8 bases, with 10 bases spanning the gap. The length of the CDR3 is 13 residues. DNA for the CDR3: TGTGCCAGCTCACCAAGTGGGATCAAGCCCCAGCATTTT. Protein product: CASSPSGIKPQHF.

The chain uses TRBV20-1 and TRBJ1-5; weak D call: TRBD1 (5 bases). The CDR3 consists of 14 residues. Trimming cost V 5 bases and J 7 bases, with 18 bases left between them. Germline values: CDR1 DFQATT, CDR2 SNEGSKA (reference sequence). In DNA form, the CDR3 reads TGCAGTGCTTCTAAACAGAGGAGGGACCAGCCCCAGCATTTT. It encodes CSASKQRRDQPQHF.

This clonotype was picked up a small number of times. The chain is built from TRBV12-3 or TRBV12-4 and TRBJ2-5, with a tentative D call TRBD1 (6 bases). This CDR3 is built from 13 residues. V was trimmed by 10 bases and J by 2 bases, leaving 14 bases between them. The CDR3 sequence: CATSGQTQETQYF. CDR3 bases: TGTGCCACCTCCGGACAGACTCAAGAGACCCAGTACTTC.

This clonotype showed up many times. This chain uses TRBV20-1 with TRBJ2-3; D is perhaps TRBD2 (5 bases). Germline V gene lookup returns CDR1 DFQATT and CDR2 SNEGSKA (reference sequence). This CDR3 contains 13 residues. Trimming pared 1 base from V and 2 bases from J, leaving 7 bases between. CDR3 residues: CSARVANTDTQYF. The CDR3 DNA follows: TGCAGTGCTAGAGTAGCGAACACAGATACGCAGTATTTT.

The CDR3, as DNA: TGTGCCAGCAGCCGACCGGGACAGGGTATTGATGAGCAGTTCTTC. Its protein product is CASSRPGQGIDEQFF. V usage is TRBV7-2 and J usage is TRBJ2-1, with TRBD1 matching 9 bases. Trimming cost V 5 bases and J 8 bases; bases outside gene matches: 10. This CDR3 is 15 amino acids long. Germline CDR1 and CDR2: SGHTA and FQGNSA.

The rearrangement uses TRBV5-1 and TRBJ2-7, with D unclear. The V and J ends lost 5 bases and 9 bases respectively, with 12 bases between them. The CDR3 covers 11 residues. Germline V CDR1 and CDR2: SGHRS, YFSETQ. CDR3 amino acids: CASRVPLRQYF. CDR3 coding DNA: TGCGCCAGCAGAGTTCCCTTGAGGCAGTACTTC.

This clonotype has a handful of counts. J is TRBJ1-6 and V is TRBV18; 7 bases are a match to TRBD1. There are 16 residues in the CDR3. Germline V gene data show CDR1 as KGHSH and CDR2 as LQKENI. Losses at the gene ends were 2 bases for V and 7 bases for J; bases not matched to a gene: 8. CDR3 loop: CASSPWMGQQNSPLHF. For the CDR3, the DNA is TGTGCCAGCTCACCATGGATGGGACAGCAAAATTCACCCCTCCACTTT.

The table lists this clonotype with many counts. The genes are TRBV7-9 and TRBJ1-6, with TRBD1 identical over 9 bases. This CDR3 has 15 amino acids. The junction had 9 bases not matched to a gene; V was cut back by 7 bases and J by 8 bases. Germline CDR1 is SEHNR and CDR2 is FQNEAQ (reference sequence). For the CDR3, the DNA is TGTGCCAGCAACGGACAGGGGAGTTACGATTCACCCCTCCACTTT. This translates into CASNGQGSYDSPLHF. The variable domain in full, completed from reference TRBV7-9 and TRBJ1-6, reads DTGVSQNPRHKITKRGQNVTFRCDPISEHNRLYWYRQTLGQGPEFLTYFQNEAQLEKSRLLSDRFSAERPKGSFSTLEIQRTEQGDSAMYLCASNGQGSYDSPLHFGNGTRLTVT.

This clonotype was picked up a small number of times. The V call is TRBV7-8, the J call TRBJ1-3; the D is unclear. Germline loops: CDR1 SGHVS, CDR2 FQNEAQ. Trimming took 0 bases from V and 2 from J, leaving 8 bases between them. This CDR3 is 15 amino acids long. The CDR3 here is CASSLARTAGNTIYF. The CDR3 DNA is TGTGCCAGCAGCTTAGCGCGGACGGCTGGAAACACCATATATTTT. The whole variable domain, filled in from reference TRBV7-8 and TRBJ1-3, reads GAGVSQSPRYKVAKRGQDVALRCDPISGHVSLFWYQQALGQGPEFLTYFQNEAQLDKSGLPSDRFFAERPEGSVSTLKIQRTQQEDSAVYLCASSLARTAGNTIYFGEGSWLTVV.

In nucleotides, the CDR3 is TGTGCCAGCAGCTACAGGGTCACCCTCCAAGAGACCCAGTACTTC. Protein product: CASSYRVTLQETQYF. The chain joins TRBV21-1 to TRBJ2-5; TRBD1 was called by the table and not checked on the DNA. TRBV21-1 is shown as a pseudogene. This CDR3 is 15 amino acids long.

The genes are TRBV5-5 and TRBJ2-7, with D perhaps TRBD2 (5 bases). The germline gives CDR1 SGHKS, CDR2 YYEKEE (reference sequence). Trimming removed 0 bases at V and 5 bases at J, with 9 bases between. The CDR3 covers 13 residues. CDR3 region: CASSLAAADEQYF. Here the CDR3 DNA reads TGTGCCAGCAGCTTGGCAGCGGCGGACGAGCAGTACTTC. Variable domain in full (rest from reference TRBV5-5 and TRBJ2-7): DAGVTQSPTHLIKTRGQQVTLRCSPISGHKSVSWYQQVLGQGPQFIFQYYEKEERGRGNFPDRFSARQFPNYSSELNVNALLLGDSALYLCASSLAAADEQYFGPGTRLTVT.

CDR3 nucleotides: TGTGCCAGTAGTGCCGCAAGGGGTGTGTACGGCATTCAGTACTTC. It specifies CASSAARGVYGIQYF. The genes are TRBV19 and TRBJ2-4; the D gene is possibly TRBD1 (5 bases). From germline, CDR1 is LNHDA and CDR2 SQIVND (reference sequence). The CDR3 has 15 residues. V lost 5 bases and J 9 bases, leaving 20 bases between the germline ends. The full variable domain, in which reference TRBV19 and TRBJ2-4 provide the parts outside the CDR3, is DGGITQSPKYLFRKEGQNVTLSCEQNLNHDAMYWYRQDPGQGLRLIYYSQIVNDFQKGDIAEGYSVSREKKESFPLTVTSAQKNPTAFYLCASSAARGVYGIQYFGAGTRLSVL.

CDR3 DNA sequence: TGTGCCAGCAGCTTCCCGAACCCGCAGTATTTT. Translation gives CASSFPNPQYF. V and J are TRBV7-2 and TRBJ2-3; no definite D call. CDR3 length: 11 amino acids. V gave up 3 bases and J gave up 10 bases, with 8 bases separating them. Germline loops: CDR1 SGHTA, CDR2 FQGNSA. Together with reference TRBV7-2 and TRBJ2-3, the CDR3 gives the full variable domain: GAGVSQSPSNKVTEKGKDVELRCDPISGHTALYWYRQSLGQGLEFLIYFQGNSAPDKSGLPSDRFSAERTGGSVSTLTIQRTQQEDSAVYLCASSFPNPQYFGPGTRLTVL.

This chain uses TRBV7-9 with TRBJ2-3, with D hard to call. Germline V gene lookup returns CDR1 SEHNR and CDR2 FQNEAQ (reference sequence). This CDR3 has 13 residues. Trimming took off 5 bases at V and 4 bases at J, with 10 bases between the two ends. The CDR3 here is CASSDRRADTQYF. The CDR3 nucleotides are TGTGCCAGCAGCGACCGCCGCGCAGATACGCAGTATTTT.

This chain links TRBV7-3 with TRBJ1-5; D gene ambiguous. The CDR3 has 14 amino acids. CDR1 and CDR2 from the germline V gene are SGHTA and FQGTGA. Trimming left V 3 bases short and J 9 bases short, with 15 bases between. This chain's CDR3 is CASSFAAGEGPQHF. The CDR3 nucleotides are TGTGCCAGCAGCTTTGCCGCGGGCGAGGGGCCCCAGCATTTT.

CDR3 coding DNA: TGCAGCGCCGGGACATCCTATAATGAAAAACTGTTTTTT. Residues: CSAGTSYNEKLFF. The chain recombines TRBV29-1 with TRBJ1-4, with TRBD1 as a possible D gene (6 bases). Germline lookup yields CDR1 SQVTM and CDR2 ANQGSEA. This CDR3 comprises 13 residues. The ends were cut back, 7 bases at V and 4 bases at J, with 13 bases in the middle.

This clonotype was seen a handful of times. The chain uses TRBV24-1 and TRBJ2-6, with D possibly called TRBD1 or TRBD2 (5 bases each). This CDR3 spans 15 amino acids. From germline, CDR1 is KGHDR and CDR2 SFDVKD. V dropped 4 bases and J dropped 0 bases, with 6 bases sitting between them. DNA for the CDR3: TGTGCCACCAGTGAGAGGGGCTCTGGGGCCAACGTCCTGACTTTC. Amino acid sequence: CATSERGSGANVLTF.

The CDR3 here is CASSFTPEGTLYRGYNEQFF. CDR3 in DNA: TGTGCCAGCAGTTTTACCCCCGAAGGAACTCTCTACAGGGGTTACAATGAGCAGTTCTTC. This chain joins TRBV6-2 or TRBV6-3 and TRBJ2-1; TRBD1 matches 7 bases. The CDR3 length is 20 residues. J gave up 4 bases and V 4 bases, and 22 bases lay outside the gene matches. Germline values: CDR1 MNHEY, CDR2 SVGEGT.

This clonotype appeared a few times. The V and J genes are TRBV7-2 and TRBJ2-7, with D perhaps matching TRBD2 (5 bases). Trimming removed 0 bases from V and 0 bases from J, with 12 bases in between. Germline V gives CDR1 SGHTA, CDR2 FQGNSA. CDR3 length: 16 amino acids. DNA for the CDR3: TGTGCCAGCAGCTTAGCGCTAACGGGGAGCTCCTACGAGCAGTACTTC. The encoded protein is CASSLALTGSSYEQYF.